This T cell receptor (beta chain) emerged from a study of T-cell reconstitution after alpha-beta-depleted transplantation in children. Study-level points and caveats: A year post-transplant, T-cell counts and diversity derived mostly from newly produced T cells.

Construction of the TCRbeta library involved unique molecular identifiers. TCRdb analysed the PCR reads with MiXCR anew, one entry per CDR3 protein. Found here are around 960,000 distinct CDR3 sequences, about 29% of them singletons; the top ten hold 25% to 35%. The CDR3 has 16 residues. With respect to this clonotype: What it recognizes is unknown.

The specimen comprised PBMCs, mostly from graft donor cells, sampled 360 days after TCRalphabeta/CD19-depleted stem cell transplant. This rearrangement joins TRBV21-1 to TRBJ1-2. TRBV21-1 is a pseudogene segment. This clonotype was sampled from a boy younger than two who had a stem cell transplant for SCID, so the T cells may come from the graft donor. Here the CDR3 DNA reads TGTGCCAGCAGCAAAAGCGGATTGCGTACAAACTATGGCTACACCTTC. Its translation is CASSKSGLRTNYGYTF.